The entry that follows covers one T cell receptor (beta chain) sequence. The antigen it recognizes is unknown. One base away there is no much larger clone; base qualities are not given. TCRbeta CDR3 regions were amplified from genomic DNA using the immunoSEQ Assay, a bias-controlled multiplex PCR. In the paper's pipeline: Nucleated cell counts per sample were estimated from amplification of reference gene primers within the assay. To quantify the absolute abundance of each unique TCRbeta CDR3 rearrangement, sequence reads were collapsed and filtered. For each sample, productive Simpson clonality was calculated as the square root of Simpson's diversity index across productive rearrangements. Here the immuneACCESS table is served through TCRdb, limited to in-frame sequences with V and J called. Missing clones are a known gap in these copies; in checked studies unresolved V genes cover under half, and the rest lacks a known reason. D and trimming come from the DNA, and the V and J calls and clone size come from that table. The sample contains roughly 200,000 clones, 80% to 85% of them found a single time. The biggest ten clones account for 20% of the sample.

Whole blood was collected in K2EDTA tubes by collaborating institutions according to the institutions' own protocols. For TCRbeta analysis, collaborators shipped samples as frozen whole blood, isolated PBMCs, or DNA extracted from either of those sample types. This sample is drawn from a study of blood T cell repertoires in COVID-19 (dated by TCRdb to about 2020). General notes on the study: Samples from collaborators originated in the United States, Italy and Spain and spanned both the acute and convalescent phases of COVID-19. The material from the prospective study consisted of cDNA or gDNA derived from T cells, B-cell-depleted T cells, or PBMCs. The repertoires were released in a freely available public database intended as a resource for research on the immune response to SARS-CoV-2. Subjects who had been exposed to COVID-19, were actively infected with it, or had recovered from it provided the deeply sampled blood TCRbeta repertoires that made up the dataset. Nearly every sample came with metadata listing a de-identified subject ID, COVID-19 status, age in years and sex. HLA class I and class II types, where available, came from metadata supplied by the sample provider rather than from assay-based typing. Samples came from the ongoing ImmuneRACE study (first 160 participants) plus 1,254 subjects from 6 global collaborators.

Trimming costs V 0 bases and J 5 bases, and their ends lie 18 bases apart. The CDR3 sequence holds 17 residues, the cysteine and phenylalanine included. CDR3 DNA is the only sequence kept; it has 51 bases, read in frame from the first base. The CDR1 and CDR2 encoded by the germline V gene are MGHRA and YSYEKL. Overall study results and their limits: How much clinical and demographic metadata was included differed by source and by participant, and the metadata was provided uncurated.

Sample: peripheral blood. The clonotype comes from a human donor in a cohort sampled during active COVID-19. The V and J genes are TRBV4-1 and TRBJ2-3; TRBD2 is perhaps the D gene, given 5 matching bases. The nucleotides are TGCGCCAGCAGCCAAGAAGCTAGCTTACCCTCCCGAGATACGCAGTATTTT. This encodes CASSQEASLPSRDTQYF.